The clone carrying this T cell receptor beta chain has ten or more counts. Its antigen is still unknown. The CDR3 sequence is 11 residues long. The V and J ends lost 10 bases and 12 bases respectively, with 16 bases between them. Germline CDR1 is ENHRY and CDR2 is SYGVKD. This sample is part of a study of response to subunit inactivated influenza vaccine. TCRdb re-derived calls from the RT-PCR reads in MiXCR, one entry per CDR3 protein. The sample includes about half a million distinct CDR3 sequences, 7.6% seen only once; the top ten take 10% to 15%. Study-level results: Authors suggested each seasonal influenza vaccination recruits few new T cells.

Source: PBMCs from blood, taken roughly 24 months after vaccination. V is TRBV10-3 and J is TRBJ2-1; D possibly corresponds to TRBD1 (5 bases). The TCR sequence derives from a man between 45 and 75 years old who received an inactivated influenza vaccine. Here the CDR3 reads CATGDSYTQFF. DNA of the CDR3: TGTGCCACGGGCGACAGTTACACGCAGTTCTTC.